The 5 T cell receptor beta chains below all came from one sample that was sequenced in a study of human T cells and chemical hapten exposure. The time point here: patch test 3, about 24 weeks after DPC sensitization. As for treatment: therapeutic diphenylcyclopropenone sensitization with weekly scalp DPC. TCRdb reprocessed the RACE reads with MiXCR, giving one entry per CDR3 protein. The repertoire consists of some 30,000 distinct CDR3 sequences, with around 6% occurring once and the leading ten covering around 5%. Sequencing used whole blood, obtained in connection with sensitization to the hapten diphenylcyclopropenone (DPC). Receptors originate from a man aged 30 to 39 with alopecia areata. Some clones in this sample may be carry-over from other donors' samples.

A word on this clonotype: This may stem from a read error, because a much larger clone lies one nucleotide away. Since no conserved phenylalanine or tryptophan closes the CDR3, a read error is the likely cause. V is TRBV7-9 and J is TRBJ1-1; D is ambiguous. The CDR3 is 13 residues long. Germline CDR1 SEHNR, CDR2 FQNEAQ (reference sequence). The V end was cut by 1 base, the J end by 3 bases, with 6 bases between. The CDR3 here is CASSLVSDTEAFS. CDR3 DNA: TGTGCCAGCAGCTTAGTGTCAGACACTGAAGCTTTCTCT.

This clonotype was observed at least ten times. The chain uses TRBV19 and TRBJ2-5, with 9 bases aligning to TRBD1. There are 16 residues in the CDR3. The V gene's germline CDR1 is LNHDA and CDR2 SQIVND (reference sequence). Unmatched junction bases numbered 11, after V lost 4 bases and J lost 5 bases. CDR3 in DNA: TGTGCCAGTAGTACCCTCTTCGGACAGGGGAAGGAGACCCAGTACTTC. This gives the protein CASSTLFGQGKETQYF.

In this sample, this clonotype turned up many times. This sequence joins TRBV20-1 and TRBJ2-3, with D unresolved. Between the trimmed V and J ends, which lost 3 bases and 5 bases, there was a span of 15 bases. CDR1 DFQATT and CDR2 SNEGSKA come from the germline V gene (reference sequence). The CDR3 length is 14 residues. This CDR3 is CSARVAPAEDTQYF. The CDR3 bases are TGCAGTGCTAGGGTGGCTCCCGCGGAAGATACGCAGTATTTT.

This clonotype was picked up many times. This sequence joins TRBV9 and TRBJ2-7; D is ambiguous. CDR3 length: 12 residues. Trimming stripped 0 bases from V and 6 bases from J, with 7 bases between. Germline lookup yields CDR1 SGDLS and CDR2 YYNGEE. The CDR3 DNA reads TGTGCCAGCAGCGTAGGGTTCGGCGAGCAGTACTTC. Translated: CASSVGFGEQYF.

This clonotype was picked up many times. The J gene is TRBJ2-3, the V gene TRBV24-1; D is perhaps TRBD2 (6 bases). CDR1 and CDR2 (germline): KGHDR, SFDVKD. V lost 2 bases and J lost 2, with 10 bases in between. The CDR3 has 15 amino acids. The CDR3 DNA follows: TGTGCCACCAGTGATTGGAGGGATAACACAGATACGCAGTATTTT. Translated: CATSDWRDNTDTQYF.